One and the same sample provided the 12 T cell receptor beta chains below, sequenced in a study of blood T cells in healthy people across ages. It was with a sample-barcoded 5' primer and a J-beta primer mix that a second PCR of about 6 to 12 cycles was run. Each CDR3 protein gets one entry after TCRdb re-called the 5' RACE reads with MiXCR. The sample includes about 1.7 million distinct CDR3 sequences, roughly 30% seen only once; the top ten take more than 6%. What was sequenced was blood. These receptors were obtained from a woman aged 25 to 45 in good health.

This clonotype turned up a few times. The gene calls are TRBV3-1 and TRBJ2-5; D gene unclear. Germline CDR1 LGHDT, CDR2 YNNKEL (reference sequence). Trimming shortened V by 1 base and J by 6 bases, and 15 bases separated the two germline ends. CDR3 length: 15 amino acids. The CDR3 DNA reads TGTGCCAGCAGCCAAGTAAAGGGCCTTCGTAAGACCCAGTACTTC. It codes for CASSQVKGLRKTQYF.

A few counts support this clonotype. The rearrangement uses TRBV2 and TRBJ2-3; TRBD1 agrees at 7 bases. Unmatched junction bases numbered 6, after V lost 5 bases and J lost 4 bases. Germline V CDR1 and CDR2: SNHLY, FYNNEI. The CDR3 totals 14 residues. This CDR3 reads CASSQHRGSDTQYF. For the CDR3, the DNA is TGTGCCAGCAGTCAGCACAGGGGTTCAGATACGCAGTATTTT.

This clonotype has only a few counts. The genes are TRBV10-2 and TRBJ2-7; D gene ambiguous. CDR3 size: 13 residues. Germline values: CDR1 WSHSY, CDR2 SAAADI. Trimming pared 2 bases from V and 2 bases from J, leaving 7 bases between. The CDR3 bases are TGCGCCAGCAGTGAGCCTGGGGCCTACGAGCAGTACTTC. It yields the protein CASSEPGAYEQYF.

The table lists this clonotype with a few counts. V and J are TRBV28 and TRBJ2-4; 10 bases fit TRBD1. The end of the DNA is better explained by TRBJ2-5, so the J call may be wrong. CDR1 and CDR2 (germline): MDHEN, SYDVKM. The CDR3 length is 16 residues. CDR3 amino acids: CASSHVIGTGEETQYF. CDR3 nucleotide sequence: TGTGCCAGCAGCCACGTAATCGGGACAGGGGAAGAGACCCAGTACTTC.

The genes are TRBV6-1 and TRBJ1-2; D is ambiguous. The CDR3 contains 12 residues. The V and J ends lost 8 bases and 3 bases respectively, with 10 bases between them. The germline CDR1 and CDR2 sequences are MNHNS and SASEGT. The CDR3 protein is CASVASDYGYTF. The CDR3 DNA reads TGTGCCAGCGTGGCTTCCGACTATGGCTACACCTTC.

This clonotype was recorded many times. This chain connects TRBV10-2 to TRBJ2-1; no clear D gene. The CDR3 is 16 amino acids. V lost 0 bases and J lost 1, with 10 bases in between. Per germline, CDR1 WSHSY and CDR2 SAAADI. CDR3: CASSESGHSSYNEQFF. The CDR3 region has the DNA TGCGCCAGCAGTGAGTCTGGCCATAGTTCCTACAATGAGCAGTTCTTC.

The chain uses TRBV29-1 and TRBJ1-2; D call uncertain. V was trimmed by 5 bases and J by 8 bases, leaving 15 bases between them. Germline assignment: CDR1 SQVTM and CDR2 ANQGSEA. The CDR3 has 12 residues. The CDR3 nucleotides are TGCAGCGTTTTACGGGGTTTGTGGGGCTACACCTTC. It yields the protein CSVLRGLWGYTF.

V and J are TRBV28 and TRBJ2-7, with D maybe TRBD1 (5 bases). The germline CDR1 and CDR2 sequences are MDHEN and SYDVKM. V shed 10 bases and J shed 0 bases, with 13 bases lying between them. The CDR3 has 13 amino acids. CDR3 sequence (DNA): TGTGCCATCGTGTCAGGGCTCTCCTACGAGCAGTACTTC. Amino acids: CAIVSGLSYEQYF.

The J gene is TRBJ2-3, the V gene TRBV7-9; TRBD2 agrees at 8 bases. The germline V gene has CDR1 SEHNR and CDR2 FQNEAQ (reference sequence). The CDR3 covers 18 residues. J gave up 6 bases and V 4 bases, and 18 bases lay outside the gene matches. The CDR3 DNA reads as TGTGCCAGCAGCTCCCTGCAGGTGGAGCGGGAGAGTGAGGATACGCAGTATTTT. Translated: CASSSLQVERESEDTQYF.

This clonotype was counted a few times. The CDR3 nucleotides read TGCAGTGCTATAGGGGGACCTAGGGGGTACGAGCAGTACTTC. The encoded protein is CSAIGGPRGYEQYF. The chain is built from TRBV20-1 and TRBJ2-7; maybe TRBD1 (6 bases). Germline V gene sequence: CDR1 DFQATT, CDR2 SNEGSKA (reference sequence). The V and J ends lost 4 bases and 4 bases respectively, with 17 bases between them. The CDR3 extends over 14 amino acids.

V usage is TRBV29-1 and J usage is TRBJ2-3; weak D call: TRBD1 (5 bases). The V and J ends lost 6 bases and 4 bases respectively, with 29 bases between them. CDR1 is SQVTM and CDR2 is ANQGSEA in the germline V gene. This CDR3 contains 18 residues. The CDR3 here is CSVALWVQVPRAADTQYF. The CDR3 DNA is TGCAGCGTCGCCTTGTGGGTACAGGTCCCTAGGGCCGCAGATACGCAGTATTTT.

This rearrangement joins TRBV5-1 to TRBJ2-7, with D possibly being TRBD1 (5 bases). V lost 0 bases to trimming and J lost 5 bases, with 12 bases between them. Germline V gene lookup returns CDR1 SGHRS and CDR2 YFSETQ. CDR3 length: 14 residues. The CDR3 protein is CASSLGRETHEQYF. In nucleotides, the CDR3 is TGCGCCAGCAGCTTGGGCAGGGAAACCCACGAGCAGTACTTC.